A selection of T cell receptor beta chains follows, all from one sample in a study of graft-versus-host responses after intestinal transplantation. What these receptors recognize is not known. The table came from immunoSEQ multiplex PCR; TCRdb's copy has only in-frame clones and leaves some out. The profile shows under 75,000 clones, around 90% of them singletons. Sequencing was performed on unstimulated CD8+ T cells sorted from spleen or lymph node cells, taken before transplant. These receptors were taken from a human donor who was the organ donor for an intestinal transplant. Each CDR3 is given with its conserved first and last residue. The D gene is left open where the match is weak. Clone size is given for some rows only: seen once, a few or many times, or a class if the clone is expanded.

>.|TRBJ2-1|TRBD2|TRBV7-8
TGTGCCAGCAGCTCAACTCCATTCAGTGTTAAGGGGGCTAGCGGGGGAGACAATGAGCAGTTCTTC
CASSSTPFSVKGASGGDNEQFF
>.|TRBJ1-1|.|TRBV28
TGTGCCAGCAGCCCGGACACTGAAGCTTTCTTT
CASSPDTEAFF
>.|TRBJ1-1|.|TRBV7-6
TGTGCCAGCAGCCGTGGGACTTCGAGGGCTTTCTTT
CASSRGTSRAFF
>.|TRBJ1-2|.|TRBV11-2
TGTGCCAGCAGGCCTGACACTCGCTATGGCTACACCTTC
CASRPDTRYGYTF
>few|TRBJ1-1|.|TRBV29-1
TGCAGCGTTCGACAGGAGAACACTGAAGCTTTCTTT
CSVRQENTEAFF
>.|TRBJ2-1|.|TRBV6-5
TGTGCCAGCAGTTACCAGGGGCCCTACAATGAGCAGTTCTTC
CASSYQGPYNEQFF
>.|TRBJ2-2|TRBD2|TRBV29-1
TGCAGCGTTGAAGGGGAGGGGTCCGGGGAGCTGTTTTTT
CSVEGEGSGELFF
>once|TRBJ2-5|.|TRBV5-6
TGTGCCAGCAGCTTGGACAGTCTAAAGACCCAGTACTTC
CASSLDSLKTQYF
>few|TRBJ2-2|.|TRBV7-6
TGTGCCAGCAGCTTGCTCAGGGTCACCGGGGAGCTGTTTTTT
CASSLLRVTGELFF
>.|TRBJ1-3|.|TRBV9
TGTGCCAGCAGCCCCTTTCGGTTCTCTGGAAACACCATATATTTT
CASSPFRFSGNTIYF
>.|TRBJ1-2|.|TRBV10-3
TGTGCCTCGCGGAGCACTAACTATGGCTACACCTTC
CASRSTNYGYTF
>.|TRBJ2-2|TRBD2|TRBV7-6
TGTGCCAGCAGCCGCACTAGCGGGGGGCGGACCGGGGAGCTGTTTTTT
CASSRTSGGRTGELFF
>.|TRBJ1-2|TRBD1|TRBV19
TGTGCCAGTAGTATAGAAGGGCAGGGGGCCTATGGCTACACCTTC
CASSIEGQGAYGYTF
>once|TRBJ1-5|TRBD1|TRBV19
TGTGCCAGTGCCGACAGGGGGACCAATCAGCCCCAGCATTTT
CASADRGTNQPQHF
>.|TRBJ1-6|.|TRBV15
TGTGCCACCAGCCACGGGGGAACCGGTTCACCCCTCCACTTT
CATSHGGTGSPLHF
>.|TRBJ2-2|TRBD2|TRBV2
TGTGCCAGCGCAGGCAAGCGGGGGGGGAACACCGGGGAGCTGTTTTTT
CASAGKRGGNTGELFF
>.|TRBJ1-4|.|TRBV28
TGTGCCAGCAGTTGGAACAGGGAAGGGACTAATGAAAAACTGTTTTTT
CASSWNREGTNEKLFF
>.|TRBJ1-4|.|TRBV2
TGTACCGCGCGGGGATCAACTAATGAAAAACTGTTTTTT
CTARGSTNEKLFF
>.|TRBJ1-2|.|TRBV4-1
TGCGCCAGCAGCCAAGATGTCGCGGGGCCCGGGAATGGCTACACCTTC
CASSQDVAGPGNGYTF
>.|TRBJ2-3|TRBD2|TRBV27
TGTGCCAGCAGACAAGCGGGGAGGTTGAGCACAGATACGCAGTATTTT
CASRQAGRLSTDTQYF
>.|TRBJ1-2|TRBD1|TRBV9
TGTGCCAGCAGCCAAGGGACAGAAAATCTATATGGCTACACCTTC
CASSQGTENLYGYTF
>.|TRBJ1-1|.|TRBV4-3
TGCGCCAGCAGCCAAGGGAGTCCGGCCCAGATGAACACTGAAGCTTTCTTT
CASSQGSPAQMNTEAFF
>.|TRBJ2-2|TRBD2|TRBV2
TGTGCCAGCACAGGCCTAGCGGGCAACACCGGGGAGCTGTTTTTT
CASTGLAGNTGELFF
>.|TRBJ1-4|TRBD1|TRBV6-5
TGTGCCAGCAGTCGACAGGGGGCGAGGGGGGAAAAACTGTTTTTT
CASSRQGARGEKLFF
>.|TRBJ1-2|.|TRBV6-5
TGTGCCAGCAGTTACCGGGGCTACACCTTC
CASSYRGYTF
>.|TRBJ1-1|.|TRBV15
TGTGCCACCAGCAGACGTGCGGCGGGGGACACTGAAGCTTTCTTT
CATSRRAAGDTEAFF
>.|TRBJ1-1|.|TRBV27
TGTGCCAGCAGTTTAAAATTAGACAGATTGAACACTGAAGCTTTCTTT
CASSLKLDRLNTEAFF
>.|TRBJ1-4|TRBD1|TRBV19
TGTGCCAGTAGAGGGACAGGGGGCTCGTTTGATGAAAAACTGTTTTTT
CASRGTGGSFDEKLFF
>.|TRBJ2-1|TRBD2|TRBV6-4
TGTGCCAGCAGTGACTCTAGCGGGGGGAACAATGAGCAGTTCTTC
CASSDSSGGNNEQFF
>.|TRBJ2-3|TRBD2|TRBV6-1
TGTGCCAGCAGTGAAGTGGACGGGGGGGCCACAGATACGCAGTATTTT
CASSEVDGGATDTQYF
>.|TRBJ2-5|TRBD2|TRBV4-1
TGCGCCAGCAGCCCGGGGGAGCGGGGATGGACCCAGTACTTC
CASSPGERGWTQYF
>medium-sized|TRBJ1-1|.|TRBV6-1
TGTGCGGAGGGGGGGGTTGGCACTGAAGCTTTCTTT
CAEGGVGTEAFF
>.|TRBJ1-1|TRBD1|TRBV27
TGTGCCAGCAGTTTAGTGTGGAGGAGGGGGCTGGTGGCTGAAGCTTTCTTT
CASSLVWRRGLVAEAFF
>once|TRBJ2-3|TRBD2|TRBV6-4
TGTGCCAGCAGCACCGGGACTACCGACACAGATACGCAGTATTTT
CASSTGTTDTDTQYF
>.|TRBJ2-5|.|TRBV10-3
TGTGCCATCAGCTTACAGGGTGGTGAGACCCAGTACTTC
CAISLQGGETQYF
>.|TRBJ2-5|TRBD2|TRBV15
TGTGCCACCAGCAGAGAGGGGGGAGGGGAGACCCAGTACTTC
CATSREGGGETQYF
>.|TRBJ1-2|.|TRBV7-9
TGTGCCAGCAGCACAGGTGGAGACTACACCTTC
CASSTGGDYTF
>.|TRBJ1-5|TRBD1|TRBV27
TGTGCCAGCAGTTTTTTGGGACAGGGGAAACCCGGAGGTCGGCCCCAGCATTTT
CASSFLGQGKPGGRPQHF
>once|TRBJ2-3|.|TRBV7-6
TGTGCCAGCAGCCCTCGGACGGACCAGGGATTATTCGCTAGCACAGATACGCAGTATTTT
CASSPRTDQGLFASTDTQYF
>.|TRBJ1-3|.|TRBV6-1
TGTGCCAGCAGTATACAGGCGGGGGGAAACACCATATATTTT
CASSIQAGGNTIYF
>.|TRBJ2-5|.|TRBV4-3
TGCGCCAGCAGCCAAGATCGGATTAGCCGCTCGGCCCAGTACTTC
CASSQDRISRSAQYF
>.|TRBJ1-4|.|TRBV4-3
TGCGCCAGCAGCCGCGTTGAGGGGCCGGGGACACGGGATGAAAAACTGTTTTTT
CASSRVEGPGTRDEKLFF
>.|TRBJ1-2|.|TRBV5-1
TGCGCCAGCAGCTCTTATAATGGACAGAAACTTTATGGCTACACCTTC
CASSSYNGQKLYGYTF
>.|TRBJ2-5|TRBD1|TRBV6-5
TGTGCCAGCAGCGTCGGGACAGGGGGTTTCGAGACCCAGTACTTC
CASSVGTGGFETQYF
>.|TRBJ2-1|TRBD2|TRBV27
TGTGCCAGCAGTTCCCTCTCCGTCCGGGGCGGGGGATACAATGAGCAGTTCTTC
CASSSLSVRGGGYNEQFF